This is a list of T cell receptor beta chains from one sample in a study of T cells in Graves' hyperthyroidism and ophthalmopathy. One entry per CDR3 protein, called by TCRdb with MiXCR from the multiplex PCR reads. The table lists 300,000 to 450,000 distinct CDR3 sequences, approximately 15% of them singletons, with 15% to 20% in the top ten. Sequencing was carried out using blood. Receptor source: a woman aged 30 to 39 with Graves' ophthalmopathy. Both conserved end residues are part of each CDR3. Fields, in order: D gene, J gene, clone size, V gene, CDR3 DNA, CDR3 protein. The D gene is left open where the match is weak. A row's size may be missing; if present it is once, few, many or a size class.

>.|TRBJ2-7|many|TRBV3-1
TGTGCCAGCAGCCTCTCACCGGGGAGCTCCTACGAGCAGTACTTC
CASSLSPGSSYEQYF
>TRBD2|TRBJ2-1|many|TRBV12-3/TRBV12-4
TGTGCCAGCAGTCCCCCGGGACTAGCGGGGTTCAATGAGCAGTTCTTC
CASSPPGLAGFNEQFF
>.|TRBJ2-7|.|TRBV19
TGTGCCAGTAGTATATCAGGGGATCCCTACGAGCAGTACTTC
CASSISGDPYEQYF
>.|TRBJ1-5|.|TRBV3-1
TGTGCCAGCAGCCGGCGGGGTAGGGATCAGCCCCAGCATTTT
CASSRRGRDQPQHF
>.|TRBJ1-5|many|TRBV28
TGTGCCACCCAAGGTCAGCCCCAGCATTTT
CATQGQPQHF
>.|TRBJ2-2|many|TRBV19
TGTGCCAGTAGTCTTGGGACTTCCGGGGAGCTGTTTTTT
CASSLGTSGELFF
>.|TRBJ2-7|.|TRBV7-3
TGTGCCAGCAGCCTCCACAGGGGGGGGGATGAGCAGTACTTC
CASSLHRGGDEQYF
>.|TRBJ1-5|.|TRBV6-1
TGTGCCAGCAGCCCCCCAATAAAGGGAGGCAATCAGCCCCAGCATTTT
CASSPPIKGGNQPQHF
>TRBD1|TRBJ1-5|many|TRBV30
TGTGCCTGGAGCCACAACAGGGGACTCACAAGCAATCAGCCCCAGCATTTT
CAWSHNRGLTSNQPQHF
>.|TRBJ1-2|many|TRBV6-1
TGTGCCAGCATTCCGACAGGAGAGGTTGGCTACACCTTC
CASIPTGEVGYTF
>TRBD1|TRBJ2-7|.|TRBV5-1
TGCGCCAGCAGCTTGGGGGGGACAGGGGACGAGCAGTACTTC
CASSLGGTGDEQYF
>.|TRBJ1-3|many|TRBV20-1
TGCAGTGCAGGACACTCTGGAAACACCATATATTTT
CSAGHSGNTIYF
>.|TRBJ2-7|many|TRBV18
TGTGCCAGCTCATTCCCCACAGAATCCTACGAGCAGTACTTC
CASSFPTESYEQYF
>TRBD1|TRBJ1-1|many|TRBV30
TGTGCCTGGATTAACAGGGGGAACACTGAAGCTTTCTTT
CAWINRGNTEAFF
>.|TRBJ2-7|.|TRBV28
TGTGCCAGCAGTTATGGGGGGGCCGGGCCCTACGAGCAGTACTTC
CASSYGGAGPYEQYF
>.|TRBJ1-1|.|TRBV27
TGTGCCAGCAGTGGGGGGGCTTGGTTCACTGAAGCTTTCTTT
CASSGGAWFTEAFF
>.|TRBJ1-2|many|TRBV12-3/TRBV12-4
TGTGCCAGCAGTCCCTCGGATAGTAACTATGGCTACACCTTC
CASSPSDSNYGYTF
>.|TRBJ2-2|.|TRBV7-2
TGTGCCAGCAGCCGAGCCGGGCTAGGCGGCGGGGAGCTGTTTTTT
CASSRAGLGGGELFF
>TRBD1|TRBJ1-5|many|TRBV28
TGTGCCAGCAGTTTTCGGACAGGGTTCCAGCCCCAGCATTTT
CASSFRTGFQPQHF
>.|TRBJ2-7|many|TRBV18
TGTGCCAGCTCACCAGGGAGAGGGTTCGAGCAGTACTTC
CASSPGRGFEQYF
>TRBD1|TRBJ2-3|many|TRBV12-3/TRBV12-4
TGTGCCAGCAGCCCGGACAGGAAAGATACGCAGTATTTT
CASSPDRKDTQYF
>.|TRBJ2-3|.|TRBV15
TGTGCCACCAGCAGAGAAGGGGGGGCGACAGATACGCAGTATTTT
CATSREGGATDTQYF
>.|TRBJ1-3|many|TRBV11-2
TGTGCCAGCAGCTTAAATGGAAACACCATATATTTT
CASSLNGNTIYF
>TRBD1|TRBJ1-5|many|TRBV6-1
TGTGCCAGCAGTACCACAGGGGGGGGGAAGCCCCAGCATTTT
CASSTTGGGKPQHF
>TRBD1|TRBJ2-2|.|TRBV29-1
TGCAGCGTCACGGGACAGAGGAACACCGGGGAGCTGTTTTTT
CSVTGQRNTGELFF
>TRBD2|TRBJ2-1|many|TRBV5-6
TGTGCCAGCAGCCGCGGACTAGCGGGGGGACTGGATGAGCAGTTCTTC
CASSRGLAGGLDEQFF
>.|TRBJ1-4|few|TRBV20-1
TGCAGTGCACTCAGGGACTCAGAGGATGAAAAACTGTTTTTT
CSALRDSEDEKLFF
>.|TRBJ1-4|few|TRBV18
TGTGCCAGCCGCGGGAACCAGGACCGTAATGAAAAACTGTTTTTT
CASRGNQDRNEKLFF
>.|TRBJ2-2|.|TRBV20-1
TGCAGTGCTAGAGAGAGCTCAACGAACACCGGGGAGCTGTTTTTT
CSARESSTNTGELFF
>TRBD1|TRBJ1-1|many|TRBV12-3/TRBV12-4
TGTGCCAGCAGTTTCCAGGGGGCTGACACTGAAGCTTTCTTT
CASSFQGADTEAFF
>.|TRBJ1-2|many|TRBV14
TGTGCCAGCAGCCCCTGGACGGTCCGCTATGGCTACACCTTC
CASSPWTVRYGYTF
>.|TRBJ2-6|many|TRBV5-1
TGCGCCAGCAGCTTGCCAATGGTCACAACTGGGGCCAACGTCCTGACTTTC
CASSLPMVTTGANVLTF
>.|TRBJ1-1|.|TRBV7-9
TGTGCCAGCAGCTCCAACCTCCCCCCAGTGGCAGGGTGCGCTTTCTTT
CASSSNLPPVAGCAFF
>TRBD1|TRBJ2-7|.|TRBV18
TGTGCCAGCTCACAACCGGGACAGGAATCCTACGAGCAGTACTTC
CASSQPGQESYEQYF
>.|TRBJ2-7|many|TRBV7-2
TGTGCCAGCAGCTTTGAGGGCTCCTACGAGCAGTACTTC
CASSFEGSYEQYF
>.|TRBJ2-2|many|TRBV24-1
TGTGCCACCAGTGCTACTTCGGACCATGGCGGGGAGCTGTTTTTT
CATSATSDHGGELFF
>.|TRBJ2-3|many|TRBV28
TGTGCCAGCAGTTTATTTCAATCATCGACCCAAGATACGCAGTATTTT
CASSLFQSSTQDTQYF
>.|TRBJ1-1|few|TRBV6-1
TGTGCCGCCCGGGAGATCATGAACACTGAAGCTTTCTTT
CAAREIMNTEAFF
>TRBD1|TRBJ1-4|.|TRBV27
TGTGCCAGCAGTCCCCGGACAGGGATGGGGGCTAATGAAAAACTGTTTTTT
CASSPRTGMGANEKLFF
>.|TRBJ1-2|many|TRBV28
TGTGCCAGCAGTTTGGTAGGACGGCAATATGGCTACACCTTC
CASSLVGRQYGYTF
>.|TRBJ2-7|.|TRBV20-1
TGCAGTGCTAGAGTGTCAACAGTGTCCTACGAGCAGTACTTC
CSARVSTVSYEQYF
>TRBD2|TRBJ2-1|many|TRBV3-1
TGTGCCAGCAGCCAAGCCCGGGACTACTACAATGAGCAGTTCTTC
CASSQARDYYNEQFF
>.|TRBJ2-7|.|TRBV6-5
TGTGCCAGCAGTTACTCCGCGCAAGAGTCCTACGAGCAGTACTTC
CASSYSAQESYEQYF
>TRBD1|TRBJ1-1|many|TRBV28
TGTGCCAGCAGTTTTCCTGGACAGGGGTACACTGAAGCTTTCTTT
CASSFPGQGYTEAFF
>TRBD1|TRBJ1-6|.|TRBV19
TGTGCCAGGGAGGACAGGGGTATCGGTTCACCCCTCCACTTT
CAREDRGIGSPLHF
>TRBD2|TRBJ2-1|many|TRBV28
TGTGCCAGCAGTTCGACCGACGGGACTAGCGGGGGGAATGAGCAGTTCTTC
CASSSTDGTSGGNEQFF
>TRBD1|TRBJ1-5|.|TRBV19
TGTGCCAGTAGTTTACAGGACAGGCGGATGAATCAGCCCCAGCATTTT
CASSLQDRRMNQPQHF
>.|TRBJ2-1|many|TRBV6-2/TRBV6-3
TGTGCCAGCAGGAAAGGAGGGTCCTACAATGAGCAGTTCTTC
CASRKGGSYNEQFF
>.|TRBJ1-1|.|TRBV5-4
TGTGCCAGCAGCTTGGCCAGGCTGGGGGGCGTTGAAGCTTTCTTT
CASSLARLGGVEAFF
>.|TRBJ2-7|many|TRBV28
TGTGCCAGCAGTTTGGCGGGGGCTCTCTACGAGCAGTACTTC
CASSLAGALYEQYF
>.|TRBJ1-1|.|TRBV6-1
TGTGCCAGCCTGAGGGGGGAGGCCACTGAAGCTTTCTTT
CASLRGEATEAFF